A selection of T cell receptor beta chains follows, all from one sample in a study of graft-versus-host responses after intestinal transplantation. What these receptors recognize is not known. Profiled with immunoSEQ multiplex PCR; TCRdb holds only in-frame clones, not every one. The sample includes fewer than 60,000 clones, roughly 80% of them seen just once. The sample was unstimulated CD4+ T cells sorted from spleen or lymph node cells, taken before transplant. The receptor source for this set is a human donor who was the organ donor for an intestinal transplant. Both conserved end residues are part of each CDR3. The D gene is left open where the match is weak. The size field is filled for only some rows; it gives once, few, many or a size class.

CDR3aa	CDR3nt	abundance	d_gene	j_gene	v_gene
CASSRAGDHEQYF	TGTGCCAGCAGTAGGGCAGGGGACCACGAGCAGTACTTC	NA	NA	TRBJ2-7	TRBV6-5
CASSQDRGGDTEAFF	TGCGCCAGCAGCCAAGACAGGGGGGGAGACACTGAAGCTTTCTTT	NA	TRBD1	TRBJ1-1	TRBV4-3
CASSPRESTDTQYF	TGTGCCAGCTCACCGCGGGAGTCCACAGATACGCAGTATTTT	NA	TRBD2	TRBJ2-3	TRBV18
CASSELDTDTQYF	TGCGCCAGCAGTGAGTTAGACACAGATACGCAGTATTTT	NA	NA	TRBJ2-3	TRBV10-2
CASSLGDRVGDGYTF	TGTGCCAGCAGCTTGGGGGACAGGGTGGGTGATGGCTACACCTTC	NA	TRBD1	TRBJ1-2	TRBV5-4
CASSRDRAGNTIYF	TGTGCCAGCAGCCGTGACAGGGCTGGAAACACCATATATTTT	NA	TRBD1	TRBJ1-3	TRBV7-9
CASSTTGLRTEAFF	TGTGCCAGTAGTACGACAGGGCTGAGGACTGAAGCTTTCTTT	NA	TRBD1	TRBJ1-1	TRBV19
CASSSRRDTPMNTEAFF	TGTGCCAGCAGCTCCCGCCGGGACACTCCTATGAACACTGAAGCTTTCTTT	few	NA	TRBJ1-1	TRBV11-2
CASSLDTLGTQYF	TGTGCCAGCAGCTTGGACACCTTGGGCACCCAGTACTTC	NA	NA	TRBJ2-5	TRBV7-2
CASSISDRGHEQYF	TGTGCCAGTAGTATCTCGGACAGAGGCCACGAGCAGTACTTC	NA	NA	TRBJ2-7	TRBV19
CASSRKTGTSGPNEQFF	TGTGCCAGCAGCCGTAAAACCGGGACTAGCGGCCCCAATGAGCAGTTCTTC	once	TRBD2	TRBJ2-1	TRBV7-2
CASSIEWGQPQHF	TGTGCCAGTAGTATAGAGTGGGGTCAGCCCCAGCATTTT	NA	NA	TRBJ1-5	TRBV19
CASSTPDRTYEQYF	TGTGCCAGCAGCACCCCGGACAGGACCTACGAGCAGTACTTC	NA	TRBD1	TRBJ2-7	TRBV5-6
CAWRLKGTGGDQPQHF	TGTGCCTGGAGACTAAAAGGGACAGGGGGGGATCAGCCCCAGCATTTT	NA	TRBD1	TRBJ1-5	TRBV30
CASSYSGGLGETQYF	TGTGCCAGCAGTTACTCTGGCGGCCTGGGAGAGACCCAGTACTTC	NA	NA	TRBJ2-5	TRBV6-5
CASSLAAGATYTGELFF	TGCGCCAGCAGCTTGGCCGCAGGGGCAACTTATACCGGGGAGCTGTTTTTT	once	NA	TRBJ2-2	TRBV5-1
CASSSRQGAQPQHF	TGTGCCAGCAGCTCGAGACAGGGGGCTCAGCCCCAGCATTTT	once	TRBD1	TRBJ1-5	TRBV5-4
CASSATPNTAGYTF	TGTGCCAGCAGCGCGACACCCAATACAGCTGGCTACACCTTC	NA	NA	TRBJ1-2	TRBV9
CASSYSAGQGADTF	TGTGCCAGCAGTTACTCCGCGGGACAGGGGGCCGACACCTTC	NA	TRBD1	TRBJ1-2	TRBV6-5